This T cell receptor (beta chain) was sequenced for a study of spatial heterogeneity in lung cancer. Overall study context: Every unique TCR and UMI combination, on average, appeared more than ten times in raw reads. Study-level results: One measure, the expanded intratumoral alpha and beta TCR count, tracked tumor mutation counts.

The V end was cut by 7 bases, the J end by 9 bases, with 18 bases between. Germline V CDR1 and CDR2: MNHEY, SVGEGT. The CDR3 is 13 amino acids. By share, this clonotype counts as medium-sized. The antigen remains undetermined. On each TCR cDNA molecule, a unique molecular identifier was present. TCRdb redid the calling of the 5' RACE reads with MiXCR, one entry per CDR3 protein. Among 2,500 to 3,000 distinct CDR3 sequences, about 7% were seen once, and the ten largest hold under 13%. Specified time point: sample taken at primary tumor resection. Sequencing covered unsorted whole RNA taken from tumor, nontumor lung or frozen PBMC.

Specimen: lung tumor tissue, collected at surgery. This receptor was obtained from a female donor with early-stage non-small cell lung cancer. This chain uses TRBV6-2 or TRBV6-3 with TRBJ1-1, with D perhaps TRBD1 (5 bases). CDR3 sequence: CASTSSSQGKAFF. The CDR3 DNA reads TGTGCCAGCACCTCAAGTTCCCAGGGAAAAGCTTTCTTT.